This T cell receptor (beta chain) was sequenced for a study of neurological immune-mediated disorders. TCRdb called the 5' RACE reads again in MiXCR, with one record for every CDR3 protein. This sample has about 41,000 distinct CDR3 sequences, with 10% to 15% found just once. At least ten counts were recorded for this clonotype. V lost 2 bases to trimming and J lost 10 bases; unmatched junction nucleotides: 4. This CDR3 is 14 amino acids long. Germline V gene sequence: CDR1 KGHDR, CDR2 SFDVKD. This sequence was found in a female donor in good health. The genes are TRBV24-1 and TRBJ1-6; 7 positions match TRBD1. The sample taken for sequencing was PBMCs. The CDR3 coding sequence is TGTGCCACCAGTGATTCGACAGGGAACTCACCCCTCCACTTT. Protein product: CATSDSTGNSPLHF.